This TCR beta chain is drawn from a study of neoadjuvant anti-PD-1 for oral cavity cancer. CDR1 and CDR2 (germline): LGHNT, FRNRAP. This CDR3 is 20 amino acids long. V lost 1 base, J lost 0 bases, and 11 bases stayed unmatched. Some clones are missing from TCRdb's copy, which holds only in-frame ones; the method was immunoSEQ multiplex PCR. The repertoire holds roughly 14,000 clones, with roughly 73% as singletons. The origin of this receptor is a person aged 35-79 years with oral cavity squamous cell carcinoma. Sample: PBMCs, taken before nivolumab (anti-PD-1) treatment. The chain is built from TRBV12-5 and TRBJ2-1; 11 bases are a match to TRBD2. The CDR3 loop reads CASGLGPGLAVQSSYNEQFF. The CDR3, as DNA: TGTGCTAGTGGTTTGGGTCCGGGACTAGCGGTCCAGAGCTCCTACAATGAGCAGTTCTTC.